The clone carrying this T cell receptor (beta chain) was recorded once. The donors, healthy adults who were HIV-negative, had experienced no recent acute infections or vaccinations. Adults of Caucasian background living in Nashville, Tennessee made up all donors. The data were obtained in a study of shared clonotypes between healthy human individuals. The V and J ends lost 0 bases and 4 bases, in that order; junction bases with no gene match: 3. From germline, CDR1 is LNHNV and CDR2 YYDKDF (reference sequence). The CDR3 extends over 15 amino acids. Assay runs were performed at deep level. Replicate PCRs run on unsorted PBMC used roughly 0.3 ug DNA, which was 30,000 or so T cell genomes. The method was immunoSEQ multiplex PCR; TCRdb's version includes in-frame clones alone and lacks a portion of them. This table holds under 600,000 clones, around three quarters found once.

This chain links TRBV15 with TRBJ1-5; 7 nucleotides line up with TRBD1. This TCR was recovered from a woman aged 40 to 50 in good health. Some clones in this sample may be carry-over from other donors' samples. The material sequenced was PBMCs. CDR3 DNA: TGTGCCACCAGCAGAGATCAGGGGGGGAATCAGCCCCAGCATTTT. Its translation: CATSRDQGGNQPQHF.